This paragraph covers one T cell receptor beta chain sequence. This specimen belongs to a study of Graves' ophthalmopathy and Graves' hyperthyroidism. Researchers took RNA transcripts and amplified TCR beta CDR3 regions from them. HTBI primers served in a first-round RT-PCR, which a second-round multiplex PCR followed. TCRdb re-called the multiplex PCR reads with MiXCR, one entry per CDR3 protein. The profile covers 650,000 to 900,000 distinct CDR3 sequences, with 40% appearing a single time and around 40% taken by the ten largest. Losses at the gene ends were 0 bases for V and 13 bases for J; bases not matched to a gene: 0. This CDR3 spans 12 amino acids. Germline loops: CDR1 SGHNT, CDR2 YYREEE (reference sequence).

This chain connects TRBV5-4 to TRBJ2-6; 8 bases align to TRBD1. The TCR sequence derives from an adult man with Graves' ophthalmopathy. Sequencing was done on a sample of peripheral blood. CDR3 region: CASSLGDRVLTF. The CDR3 region has the DNA TGTGCCAGCAGCTTGGGGGACAGGGTCCTGACTTTC. Full variable domain (outside the CDR3, taken from reference TRBV5-4 and TRBJ2-6): ETGVTQSPTHLIKTRGQQVTLRCSSQSGHNTVSWYQQALGQGPQFIFQYYREEENGRGNFPPRFSGLQFPNYSSELNVNALELDDSALYLCASSLGDRVLTFGAGSRLTVL.